This T cell receptor (beta chain) derives from a study of blood T cell repertoires in COVID-19. The length of the CDR3 is 13 residues. CDR1 is SNHLY, CDR2 FYNNEI, per germline. V was shortened by 5 bases and J by 4 bases, with 11 bases between the two germline ends. Data came from immunoSEQ multiplex PCR; TCRdb stores just in-frame clones and leaves some out. Of 390,000 or so clones listed, approximately 92% are singletons. Two consecutive negative NP/OP PCR tests, clearance, or resolved symptoms defined Cohort 3 recovery. The origin of this receptor is a man between 18 and 29 years old who had recovered from COVID-19. The chain has TRBV2 and TRBJ1-2, with D perhaps matching TRBD1 (5 bases). The sample comprised PBMCs or T cells enriched from blood (not recorded which). The CDR3 DNA follows: TGTGCCAGCAGTTCCGGGGGTTTCTATGGCTACACCTTC. This codes for CASSSGGFYGYTF.